This T cell receptor (beta chain) was profiled in a study of T cell responses to AZD1222 COVID-19 vaccine (dated by TCRdb to the early 2020s). Describing the broader study: A total of over 230 trial participants underwent TCR sequencing, of whom nearly 210 received two doses of AZD1222 and about 26 received two doses of the MenACWY control vaccine. Trial participants were enrolled by age into 18-55, 56-69 and 70-plus year subgroups, with roughly 160, 29 and 62 TCR-sequenced participants respectively.

The germline V gene encodes CDR1 SGDLS and CDR2 YYNGEE. V loses 2 bases, J loses 6 bases, and the germline ends lie 15 bases apart. Inclusive of the bounding cysteine and phenylalanine, the CDR3 is 14 residues long. Of all the DNA, just the CDR3 is kept, 42 bases in frame from base 1. Overall study results and their limits: Participants were mostly white British and included more females than males, and it was suggested by the authors that clonal diversity may have been underestimated. Because no day 14 peak-response samples were available, the repertoires could be characterized only after the peak T cell response. The whole spike protein was spanned by vaccine-associated CD4 TCRs, and dominant responses were seen in regions 160-218 and 743-854. Spike-specific TCR breadth and depth rose significantly after two AZD1222 doses compared with day 0 and with MenACWY recipients. Nearly half of unique spike-specific TCRs reportedly recognized epitopes outside regions mutated in the B.1.351 and B.1.1.7 variants. The 56-69-year group was small, and its depth increase did not reach significance, likely because of low power. Only a handful of AZD1222 recipients were SARS-CoV-2 seropositive at baseline, limiting conclusions about previously exposed vaccinees.

This clone was seen only a few times. Its target antigen remains unknown. The record has no base qualities; no much larger clone is one base away. The CDR3 regions of human TCRbeta chains were analyzed by immunosequencing. From the authors' description of their analysis: Repertoire TCRs were checked for matches against a reference library of SARS-CoV-2-specific TCRs that had been generated using the MIRA antigen-specificity platform. Breadth was defined as the fraction of unique TCRs that were SARS-CoV-2-associated. Depth was defined as the fraction of total T cells that were SARS-CoV-2-associated. Using the MIRA data, every spike-specific TCR was mapped to the spike region that the TCR reacted to and assigned to either a CD4 or a CD8 class. Log10-transformed breadth and depth values were compared by one-way ANOVA with Sidak's multiple comparisons tests. Here the immuneACCESS table is served through TCRdb, limited to in-frame sequences with V and J called. Missing clones are a known gap in these copies; in checked studies unresolved V genes cover under half, and the rest lacks a known reason. V, J and clone size were drawn from that table, and D and trimming were deduced from the DNA. This sample holds 180,000 or so clones; 88% were observed only once. The ten biggest clones cover 26% of the sample.

According to the study, the label for this sample's time point signals: about 28 days (+/-7) after the second vaccine dose. AZD1222 recipients given second doses at about 4 weeks or at about 12 weeks were pooled, since spike-specific TCR depth and breadth were not found to differ between the two schedules. The vaccinee samples were drawn from two UK trials, COV001 and COV002, one of which was a single-blind randomized controlled phase 2/3 trial testing AZD1222 (ChAdOx1 nCoV-19) in healthy adults. For TCRbeta chain sequencing, PBMC samples from trial participants were taken at day 0 and at day 28 after the second dose.

The receptor chain draws on TRBV9 and TRBJ2-7, and possibly TRBD2, on 5 matching bases. The receptor's source is an adult who received the AZD1222 COVID-19 vaccine. The sample consisted of peripheral blood, taken 28 days after the second AZD1222 dose. CDR3 reads: CASSVSSGSREQYF. The bases read TGTGCCAGCAGCGTTTCAAGCGGTTCGCGCGAGCAGTACTTC.